The T cell receptor (beta chain) described here comes from a study of blood T cell repertoires in COVID-19. At the level of the study: Sites in the United States, Italy and Spain provided acute and convalescent COVID-19 samples.

TCRdb's table, derived via immunoSEQ multiplex PCR, lists solely in-frame clones and lacks some. There are about 57,000 clones in the sample; more than 75% occur only once, and roughly 8% lies in the top ten. V lost 4 bases and J lost 3, with 13 bases in between. The CDR3 has 15 residues. Germline V gives CDR1 MNHEY, CDR2 SVGAGI. This TCR derives from a woman older than 75 with acute or convalescent COVID-19. The rearrangement uses TRBV6-5 and TRBJ1-3; D perhaps matches TRBD1 (5 bases). Specimen: peripheral blood. CDR3 DNA: TGTGCCAGCAGTTGGGACTTCAGCATTGGAAACACCATATATTTT. Its translation: CASSWDFSIGNTIYF.